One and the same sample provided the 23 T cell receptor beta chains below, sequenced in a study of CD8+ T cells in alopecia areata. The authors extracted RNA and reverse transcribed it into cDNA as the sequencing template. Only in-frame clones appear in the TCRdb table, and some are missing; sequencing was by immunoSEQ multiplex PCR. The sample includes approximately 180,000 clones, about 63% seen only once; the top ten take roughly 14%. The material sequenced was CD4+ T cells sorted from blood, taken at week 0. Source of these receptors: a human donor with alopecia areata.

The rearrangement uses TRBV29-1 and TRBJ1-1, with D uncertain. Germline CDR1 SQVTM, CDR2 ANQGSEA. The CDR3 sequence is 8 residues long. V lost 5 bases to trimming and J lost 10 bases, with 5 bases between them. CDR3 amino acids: CSVKGAFF. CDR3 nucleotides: TGCAGCGTTAAGGGAGCTTTCTTT.

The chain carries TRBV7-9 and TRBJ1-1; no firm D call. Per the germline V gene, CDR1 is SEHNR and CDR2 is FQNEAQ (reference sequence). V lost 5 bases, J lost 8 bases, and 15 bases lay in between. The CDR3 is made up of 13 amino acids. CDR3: CASSQEGGQEAFF. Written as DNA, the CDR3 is TGTGCCAGCAGCCAAGAGGGTGGCCAAGAAGCTTTCTTT.

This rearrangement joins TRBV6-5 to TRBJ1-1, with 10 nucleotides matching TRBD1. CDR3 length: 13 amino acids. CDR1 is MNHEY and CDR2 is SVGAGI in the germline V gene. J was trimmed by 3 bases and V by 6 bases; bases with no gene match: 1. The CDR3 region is CASRGQGYTEAFF. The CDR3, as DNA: TGTGCCAGCAGGGGACAGGGGTACACTGAAGCTTTCTTT.

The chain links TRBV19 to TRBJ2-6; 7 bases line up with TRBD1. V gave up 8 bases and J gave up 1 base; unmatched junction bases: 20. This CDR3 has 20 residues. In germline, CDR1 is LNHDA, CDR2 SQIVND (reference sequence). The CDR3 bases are TGTGCCAGTGCCCTGACCAAAAACAGGGGCCCAATTTCTGGGGCCAACGTCCTGACTTTC. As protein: CASALTKNRGPISGANVLTF. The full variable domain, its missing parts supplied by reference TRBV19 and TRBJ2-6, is DGGITQSPKYLFRKEGQNVTLSCEQNLNHDAMYWYRQDPGQGLRLIYYSQIVNDFQKGDIAEGYSVSREKKESFPLTVTSAQKNPTAFYLCASALTKNRGPISGANVLTFGAGSRLTVL.

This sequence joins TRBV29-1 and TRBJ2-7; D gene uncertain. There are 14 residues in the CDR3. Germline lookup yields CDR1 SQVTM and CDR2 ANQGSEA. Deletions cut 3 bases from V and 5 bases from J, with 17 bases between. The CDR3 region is CSVEVVRRRNEQYF. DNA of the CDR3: TGCAGCGTTGAGGTCGTGAGGAGAAGGAACGAGCAGTACTTC.

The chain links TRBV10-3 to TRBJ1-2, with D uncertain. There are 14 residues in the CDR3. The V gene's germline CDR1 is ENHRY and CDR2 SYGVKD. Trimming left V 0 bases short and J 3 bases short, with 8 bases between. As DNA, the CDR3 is TGTGCCATCAGTGAGTCGCGGGGAGACTATGGCTACACCTTC. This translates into CAISESRGDYGYTF.

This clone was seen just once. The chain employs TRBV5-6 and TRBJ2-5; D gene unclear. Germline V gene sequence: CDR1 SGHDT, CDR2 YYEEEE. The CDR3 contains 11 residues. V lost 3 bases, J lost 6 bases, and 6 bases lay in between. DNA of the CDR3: TGTGCCAGCAGCTCGGCGAAGACCCAGTACTTC. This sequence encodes CASSSAKTQYF.

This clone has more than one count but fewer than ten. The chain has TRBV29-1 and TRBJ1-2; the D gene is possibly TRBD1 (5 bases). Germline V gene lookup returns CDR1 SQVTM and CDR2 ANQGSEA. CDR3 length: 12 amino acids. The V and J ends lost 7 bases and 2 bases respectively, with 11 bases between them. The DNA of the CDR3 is TGCAGCGATACAGGTCCCAACTATGGCTACACCTTC. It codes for CSDTGPNYGYTF.

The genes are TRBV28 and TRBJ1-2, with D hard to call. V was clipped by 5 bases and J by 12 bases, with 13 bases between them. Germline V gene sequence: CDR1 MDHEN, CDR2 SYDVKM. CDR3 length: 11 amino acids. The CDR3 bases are TGTGCCAGCAGTACCCCGGCAGATCACACCTTC. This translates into CASSTPADHTF.

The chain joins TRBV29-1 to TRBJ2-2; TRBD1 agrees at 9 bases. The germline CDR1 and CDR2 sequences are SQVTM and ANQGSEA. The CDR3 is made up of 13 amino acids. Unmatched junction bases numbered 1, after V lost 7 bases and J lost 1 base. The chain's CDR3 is CSAGQGNTGELFF. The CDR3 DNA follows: TGCAGCGCGGGACAGGGGAACACCGGGGAGCTGTTTTTT.

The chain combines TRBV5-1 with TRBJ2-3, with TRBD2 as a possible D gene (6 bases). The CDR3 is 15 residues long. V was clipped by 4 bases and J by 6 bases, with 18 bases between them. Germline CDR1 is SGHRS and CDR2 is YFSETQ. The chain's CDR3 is CASSETGTSPDTQYF. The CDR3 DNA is TGCGCCAGCAGCGAGACCGGGACTTCGCCGGATACGCAGTATTTT.

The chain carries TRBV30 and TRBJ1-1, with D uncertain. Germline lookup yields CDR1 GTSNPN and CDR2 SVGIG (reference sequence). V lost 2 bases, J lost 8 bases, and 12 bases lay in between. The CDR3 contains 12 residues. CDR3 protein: CAWSQQPLEAFF. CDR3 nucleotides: TGTGCCTGGAGTCAACAGCCCCTAGAAGCTTTCTTT.

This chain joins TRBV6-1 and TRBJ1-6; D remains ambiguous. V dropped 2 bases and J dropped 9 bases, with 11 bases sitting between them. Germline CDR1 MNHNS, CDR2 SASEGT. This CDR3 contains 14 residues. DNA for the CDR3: TGTGCCAGCAGTGAATCGCCCAATTTTTCACCCCTCCACTTT. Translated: CASSESPNFSPLHF.

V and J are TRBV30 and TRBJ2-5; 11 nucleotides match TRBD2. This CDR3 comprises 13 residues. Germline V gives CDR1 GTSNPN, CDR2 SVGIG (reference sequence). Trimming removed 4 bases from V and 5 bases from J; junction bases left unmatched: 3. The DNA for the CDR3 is TGTGCCTGGAACCGACTAGCGGGGGAGACCCAGTACTTC. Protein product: CAWNRLAGETQYF.

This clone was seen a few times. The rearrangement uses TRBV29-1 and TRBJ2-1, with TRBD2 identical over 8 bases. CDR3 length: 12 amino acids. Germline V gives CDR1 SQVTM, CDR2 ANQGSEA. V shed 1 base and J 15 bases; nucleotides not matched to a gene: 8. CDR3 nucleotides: TGCAGCGTTGAAGTGAATCGGGGGGGCGCGTTCTTC. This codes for CSVEVNRGGAFF.

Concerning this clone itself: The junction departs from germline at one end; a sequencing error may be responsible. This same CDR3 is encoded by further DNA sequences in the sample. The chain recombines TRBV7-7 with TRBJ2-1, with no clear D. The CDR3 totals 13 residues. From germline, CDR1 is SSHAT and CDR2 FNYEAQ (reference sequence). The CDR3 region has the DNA TGTGCTAGCAGCAAGGGAACCTACAATGAGCAGTTCTTC. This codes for CASSKGTYNEQFF.

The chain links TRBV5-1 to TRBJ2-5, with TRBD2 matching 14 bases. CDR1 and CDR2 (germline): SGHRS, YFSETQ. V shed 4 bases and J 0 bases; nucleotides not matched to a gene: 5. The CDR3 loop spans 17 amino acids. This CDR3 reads CASSAGLAGGYQETQYF. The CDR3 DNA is TGCGCCAGCAGCGCTGGACTAGCGGGGGGTTACCAAGAGACCCAGTACTTC.

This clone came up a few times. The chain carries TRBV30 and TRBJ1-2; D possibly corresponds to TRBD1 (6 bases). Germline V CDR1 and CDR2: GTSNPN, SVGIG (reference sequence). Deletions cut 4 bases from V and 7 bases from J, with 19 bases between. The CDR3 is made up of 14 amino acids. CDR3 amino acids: CAWKTGTYLFGYTF. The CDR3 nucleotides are TGTGCCTGGAAGACCGGGACATATCTTTTTGGCTACACCTTC.

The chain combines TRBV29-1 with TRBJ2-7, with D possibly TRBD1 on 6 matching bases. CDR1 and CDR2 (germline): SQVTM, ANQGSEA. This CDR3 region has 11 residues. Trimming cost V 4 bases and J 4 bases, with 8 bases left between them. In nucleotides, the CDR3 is TGCAGCGTTGTCGGACAGTACGAGCAGTACTTC. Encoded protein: CSVVGQYEQYF.

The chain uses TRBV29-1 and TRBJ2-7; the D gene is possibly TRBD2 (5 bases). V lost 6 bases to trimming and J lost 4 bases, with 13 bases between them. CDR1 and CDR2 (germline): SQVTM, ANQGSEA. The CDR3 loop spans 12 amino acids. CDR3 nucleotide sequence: TGCAGCGTCACCAAGGACTTATACGAGCAGTACTTC. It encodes CSVTKDLYEQYF.

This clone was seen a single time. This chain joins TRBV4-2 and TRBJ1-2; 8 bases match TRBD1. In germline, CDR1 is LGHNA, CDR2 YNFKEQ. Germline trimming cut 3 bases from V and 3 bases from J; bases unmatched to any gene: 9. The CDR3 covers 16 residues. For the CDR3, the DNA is TGTGCCAGCAGCCAGGCGGACAGGGTGGATGACTATGGCTACACCTTC. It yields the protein CASSQADRVDDYGYTF.

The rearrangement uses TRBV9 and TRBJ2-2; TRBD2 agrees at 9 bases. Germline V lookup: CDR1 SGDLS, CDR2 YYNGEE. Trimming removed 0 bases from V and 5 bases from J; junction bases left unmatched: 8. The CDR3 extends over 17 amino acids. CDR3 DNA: TGTGCCAGCAGCGTAGGGCAAGGCGGGGGGGCAACCGGGGAGCTGTTTTTT. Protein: CASSVGQGGGATGELFF.

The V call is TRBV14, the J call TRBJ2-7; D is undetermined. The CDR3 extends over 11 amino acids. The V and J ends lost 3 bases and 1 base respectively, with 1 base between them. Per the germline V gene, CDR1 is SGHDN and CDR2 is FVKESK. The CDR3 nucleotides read TGTGCCAGCAGCCATTCCTACGAGCAGTACTTC. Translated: CASSHSYEQYF. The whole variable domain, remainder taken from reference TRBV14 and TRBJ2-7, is EAGVTQFPSHSVIEKGQTVTLRCDPISGHDNLYWYRRVMGKEIKFLLHFVKESKQDESGMPNNRFLAERTGGTYSTLKVQPAELEDSGVYFCASSHSYEQYFGPGTRLTVT.